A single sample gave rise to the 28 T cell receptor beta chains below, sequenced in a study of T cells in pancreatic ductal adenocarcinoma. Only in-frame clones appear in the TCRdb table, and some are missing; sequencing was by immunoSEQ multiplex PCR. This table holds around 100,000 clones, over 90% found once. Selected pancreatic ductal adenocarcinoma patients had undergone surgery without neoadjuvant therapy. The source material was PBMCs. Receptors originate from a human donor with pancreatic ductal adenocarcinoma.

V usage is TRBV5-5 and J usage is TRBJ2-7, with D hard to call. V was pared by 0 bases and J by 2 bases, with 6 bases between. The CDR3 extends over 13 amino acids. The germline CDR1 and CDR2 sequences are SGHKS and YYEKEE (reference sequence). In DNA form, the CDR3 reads TGTGCCAGCAGCTTGGGAAGAGCCTACGAGCAGTACTTC. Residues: CASSLGRAYEQYF.

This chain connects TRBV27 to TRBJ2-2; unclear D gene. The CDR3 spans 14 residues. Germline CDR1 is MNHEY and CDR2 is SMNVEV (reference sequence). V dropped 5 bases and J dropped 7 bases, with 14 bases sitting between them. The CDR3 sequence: CASSVLRGFGELFF. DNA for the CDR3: TGTGCCAGCAGTGTTTTGCGCGGCTTCGGGGAGCTGTTTTTT.

CDR3 DNA sequence: TGTGCCAGCAGCCGACTAGCGGGAGATACCGGGGAGCTGTTTTTT. It is translated as CASSRLAGDTGELFF. The chain uses TRBV13 and TRBJ2-2; TRBD2 matches at 12 bases. This CDR3 contains 15 residues. V lost 5 bases and J lost 5; bases outside the gene matches: 3. Germline-derived CDR1 and CDR2 are PRHDT and FYEKMQ (reference sequence).

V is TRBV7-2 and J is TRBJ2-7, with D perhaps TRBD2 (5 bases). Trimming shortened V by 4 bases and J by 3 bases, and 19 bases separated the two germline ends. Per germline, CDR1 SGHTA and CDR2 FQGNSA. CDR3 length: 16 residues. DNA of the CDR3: TGTGCCAGCAGCTCACCACCGGTCGACTACCTCTACGAGCAGTACTTC. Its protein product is CASSSPPVDYLYEQYF.

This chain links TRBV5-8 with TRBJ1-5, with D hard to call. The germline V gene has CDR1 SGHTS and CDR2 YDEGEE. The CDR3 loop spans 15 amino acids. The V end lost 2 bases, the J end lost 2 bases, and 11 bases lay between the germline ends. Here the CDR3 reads CASSFFGFGNQPQHF. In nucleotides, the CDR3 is TGTGCCAGCAGCTTCTTCGGGTTTGGCAATCAGCCCCAGCATTTT.

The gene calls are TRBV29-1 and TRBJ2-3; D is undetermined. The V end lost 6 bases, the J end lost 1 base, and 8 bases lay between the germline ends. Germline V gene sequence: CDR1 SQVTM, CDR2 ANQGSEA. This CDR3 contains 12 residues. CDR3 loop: CSVPLGTDTQYF. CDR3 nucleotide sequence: TGCAGCGTGCCATTAGGCACAGATACGCAGTATTTT.

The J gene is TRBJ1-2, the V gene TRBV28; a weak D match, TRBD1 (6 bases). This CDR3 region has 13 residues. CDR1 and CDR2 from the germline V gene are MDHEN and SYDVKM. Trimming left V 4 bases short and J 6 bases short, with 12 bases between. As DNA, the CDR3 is TGTGCCAGCAGTTCCGGGACACTCAATGGCTACACCTTC. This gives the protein CASSSGTLNGYTF.

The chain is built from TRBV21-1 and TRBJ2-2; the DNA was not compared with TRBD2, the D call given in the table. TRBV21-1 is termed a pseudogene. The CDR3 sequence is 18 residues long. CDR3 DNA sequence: TGTGCCAGCAGCAAACCTCCGGGACTAGCGCAGAACACCGGGGAGCTGTTTTTT. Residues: CASSKPPGLAQNTGELFF.

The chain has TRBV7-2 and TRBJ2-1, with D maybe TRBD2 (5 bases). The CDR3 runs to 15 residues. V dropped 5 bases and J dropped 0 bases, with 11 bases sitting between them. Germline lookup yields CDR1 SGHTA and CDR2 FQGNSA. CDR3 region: CASSPDWSSYNEQFF. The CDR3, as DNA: TGTGCCAGCAGCCCGGACTGGAGCTCCTACAATGAGCAGTTCTTC.

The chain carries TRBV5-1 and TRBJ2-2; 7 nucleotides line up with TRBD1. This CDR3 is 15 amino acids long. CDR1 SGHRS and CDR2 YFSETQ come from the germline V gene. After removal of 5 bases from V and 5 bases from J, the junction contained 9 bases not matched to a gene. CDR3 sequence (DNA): TGCGCCAGCAGTTCTGACAGGGCCGGAACCGGGGAGCTGTTTTTT. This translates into CASSSDRAGTGELFF.

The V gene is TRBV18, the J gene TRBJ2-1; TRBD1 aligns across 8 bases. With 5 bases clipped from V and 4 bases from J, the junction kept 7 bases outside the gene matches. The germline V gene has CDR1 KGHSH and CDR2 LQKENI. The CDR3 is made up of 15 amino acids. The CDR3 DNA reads TGTGCCAGCTCATCGGGGACAGGTGATTACAATGAGCAGTTCTTC. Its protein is CASSSGTGDYNEQFF.

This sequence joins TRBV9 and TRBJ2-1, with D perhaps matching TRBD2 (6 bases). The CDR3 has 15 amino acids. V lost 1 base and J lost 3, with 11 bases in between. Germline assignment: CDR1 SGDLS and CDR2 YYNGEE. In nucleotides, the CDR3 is TGTGCCAGCAGCGTAAATCCGGGAGTCTACAATGAGCAGTTCTTC. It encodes CASSVNPGVYNEQFF.

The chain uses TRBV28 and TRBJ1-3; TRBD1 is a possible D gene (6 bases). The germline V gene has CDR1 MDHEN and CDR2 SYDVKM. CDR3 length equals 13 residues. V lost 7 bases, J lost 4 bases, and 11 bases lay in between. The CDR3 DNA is TGTGCCAGCACCGCAGGGGCCGGAAACACCATATATTTT. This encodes CASTAGAGNTIYF.

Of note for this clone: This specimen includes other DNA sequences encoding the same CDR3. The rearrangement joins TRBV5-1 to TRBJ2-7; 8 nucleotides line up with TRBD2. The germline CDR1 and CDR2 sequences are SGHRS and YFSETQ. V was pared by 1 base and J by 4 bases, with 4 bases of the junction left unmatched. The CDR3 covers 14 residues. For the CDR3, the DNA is TGCGCCAGCAGCTTGTCGGGGGGGTCGTACGAGCAGTACTTC. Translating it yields CASSLSGGSYEQYF.

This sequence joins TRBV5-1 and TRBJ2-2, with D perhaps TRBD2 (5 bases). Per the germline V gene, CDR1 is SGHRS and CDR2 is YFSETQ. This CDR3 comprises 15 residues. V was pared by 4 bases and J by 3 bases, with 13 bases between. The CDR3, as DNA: TGCGCCAGCAGCATTGGAACTAGTGACACCGGGGAGCTGTTTTTT. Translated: CASSIGTSDTGELFF.

CDR3 region: CASSSRLIPGELFF. The CDR3 DNA sequence: TGTGCCAGCAGCTCCAGACTGATACCGGGGGAGCTGTTTTTT. The chain uses TRBV7-9 and TRBJ2-2; D call uncertain. The V and J ends lost 4 bases and 8 bases respectively, with 14 bases between them. The CDR3 has 14 amino acids. CDR1 and CDR2 from the germline V gene are SEHNR and FQNEAQ (reference sequence).

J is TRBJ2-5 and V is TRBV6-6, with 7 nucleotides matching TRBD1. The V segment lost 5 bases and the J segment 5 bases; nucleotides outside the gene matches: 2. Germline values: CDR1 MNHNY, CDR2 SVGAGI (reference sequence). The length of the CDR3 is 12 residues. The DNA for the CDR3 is TGTGCCAGCAGTACAGGGGTTGAGACCCAGTACTTC. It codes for CASSTGVETQYF.

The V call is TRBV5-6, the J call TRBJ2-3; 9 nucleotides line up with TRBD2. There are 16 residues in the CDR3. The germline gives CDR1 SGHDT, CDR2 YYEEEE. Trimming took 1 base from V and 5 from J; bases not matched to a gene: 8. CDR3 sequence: CASSLIGREGKDTQYF. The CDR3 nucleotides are TGTGCCAGCAGCTTGATCGGGCGGGAGGGGAAAGATACGCAGTATTTT.

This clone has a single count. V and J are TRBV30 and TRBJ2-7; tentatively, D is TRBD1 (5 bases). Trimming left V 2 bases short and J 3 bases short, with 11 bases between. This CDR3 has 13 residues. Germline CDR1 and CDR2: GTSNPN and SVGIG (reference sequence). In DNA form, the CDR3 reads TGTGCCTGGAGTCCAGGGTGGGGCTACGAGCAGTACTTC. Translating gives CAWSPGWGYEQYF.

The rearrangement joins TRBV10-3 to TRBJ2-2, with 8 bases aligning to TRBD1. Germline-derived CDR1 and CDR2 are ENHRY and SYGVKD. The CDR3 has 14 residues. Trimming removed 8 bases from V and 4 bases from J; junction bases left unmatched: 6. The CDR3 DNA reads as TGTGCCATCGGCTTCCAGGGGGCCACCGGGGAGCTGTTTTTT. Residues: CAIGFQGATGELFF.

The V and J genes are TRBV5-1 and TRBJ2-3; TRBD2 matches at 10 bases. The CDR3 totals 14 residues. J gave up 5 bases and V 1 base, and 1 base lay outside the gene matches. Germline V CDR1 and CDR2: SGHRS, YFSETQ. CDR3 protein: CASSLQREGDTQYF. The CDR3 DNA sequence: TGCGCCAGCAGCTTGCAGCGGGAGGGAGATACGCAGTATTTT.

CDR3 bases: TGTGCCAGCAGTCATACGGCGGGAGTACAGTTCTTC. It codes for CASSHTAGVQFF. V is TRBV28 and J is TRBJ2-1; 7 nucleotides align to TRBD2. The J segment lost 13 bases and the V segment lost 5 bases, leaving 8 bases of the junction unmatched. This CDR3 comprises 12 residues. Germline-derived CDR1 and CDR2 are MDHEN and SYDVKM.

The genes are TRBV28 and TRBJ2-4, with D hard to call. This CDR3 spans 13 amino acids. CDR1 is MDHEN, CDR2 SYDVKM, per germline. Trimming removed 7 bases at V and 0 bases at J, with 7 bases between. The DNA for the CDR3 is TGTGCCAGCACAGGTATAGCCAAAAACATTCAGTACTTC. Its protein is CASTGIAKNIQYF. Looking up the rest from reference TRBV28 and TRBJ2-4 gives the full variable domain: DVKVTQSSRYLVKRTGEKVFLECVQDMDHENMFWYRQDPGLGLRLIYFSYDVKMKEKGDIPEGYSVSREKKERFSLILESASTNQTSMYLCASTGIAKNIQYFGAGTRLSVL.

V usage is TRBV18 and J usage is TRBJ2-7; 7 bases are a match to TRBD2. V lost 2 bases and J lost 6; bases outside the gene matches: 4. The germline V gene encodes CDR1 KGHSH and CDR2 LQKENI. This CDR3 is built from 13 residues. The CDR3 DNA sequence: TGTGCCAGCTCACCAGGGAGGGTAGTCGAGCAGTACTTC. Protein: CASSPGRVVEQYF.

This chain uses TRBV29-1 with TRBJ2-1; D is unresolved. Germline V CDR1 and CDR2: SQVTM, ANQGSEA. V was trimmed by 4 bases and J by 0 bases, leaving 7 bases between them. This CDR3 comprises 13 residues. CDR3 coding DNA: TGCAGCGTTGGGCGGAGCTCCTACAATGAGCAGTTCTTC. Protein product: CSVGRSSYNEQFF.

The CDR3 nucleotides are TGTGCCAGCTCGACTACAGGGGGGTATCCTACGAACACTGAAGCTTTCTTT. This codes for CASSTTGGYPTNTEAFF. The chain has TRBV28 and TRBJ1-1, with 8 bases fitting TRBD1. CDR1 MDHEN and CDR2 SYDVKM come from the germline V gene. This CDR3 has 17 residues. The trim removed 8 bases at V and 1 base at J, leaving 15 bases unmatched.

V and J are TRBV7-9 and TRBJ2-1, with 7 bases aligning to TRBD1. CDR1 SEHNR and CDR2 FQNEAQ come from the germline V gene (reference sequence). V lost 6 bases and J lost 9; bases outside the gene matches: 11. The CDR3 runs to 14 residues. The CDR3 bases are TGTGCCAGCAGACCCACCACAGGGGAAGGTGAGCAGTTCTTC. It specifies CASRPTTGEGEQFF.

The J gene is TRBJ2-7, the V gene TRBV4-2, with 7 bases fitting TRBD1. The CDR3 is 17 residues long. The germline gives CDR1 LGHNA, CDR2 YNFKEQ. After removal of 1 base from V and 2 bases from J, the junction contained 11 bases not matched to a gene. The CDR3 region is CASSQVTGVYTAYEQYF. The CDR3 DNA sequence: TGTGCCAGCAGCCAAGTTACAGGGGTATATACTGCCTACGAGCAGTACTTC.